What follows are 24 T cell receptor beta chains derived from one specimen sequenced in a study of blood T cell repertoires in COVID-19. Clones were read by immunoSEQ multiplex PCR, and TCRdb kept only the in-frame ones, dropping some. The repertoire has 120,000 or so clones, over 75% of them found once; the top ten carry just over 6.5%. The sample comprised peripheral blood. The receptors were gathered from a man older than 75 with active or convalescent COVID-19.

This clone was observed a handful of times. The chain couples TRBV3-1 (or the pseudogene TRBV3-2) to TRBJ1-3; D not certain. V was cut by 0 bases and J by 2 bases, with 8 bases left in between. From germline, CDR1 is LGHDT and CDR2 YNNKEL (reference sequence). CDR3 length: 15 amino acids. DNA for the CDR3: TGTGCCAGCAGCCAAGATCCCCTTCCTGGAAACACCATATATTTT. Protein product: CASSQDPLPGNTIYF.

V usage is TRBV5-8 and J usage is TRBJ2-7; 9 bases align to TRBD1. This CDR3 has 15 amino acids. Germline V gene data show CDR1 as SGHTS and CDR2 as YDEGEE. V lost 2 bases and J lost 5; bases outside the gene matches: 8. CDR3 DNA sequence: TGTGCCAGCAGCTTAAGGGGACAGGGAGGAAACGAGCAGTACTTC. Amino acids: CASSLRGQGGNEQYF. The variable domain in full, completed from reference TRBV5-8 and TRBJ2-7, reads EAGVTQSPTHLIKTRGQQATLRCSPISGHTSVYWYQQALGLGLQFLLWYDEGEERNRGNFPPRFSGRQFPNYSSELNVNALELEDSALYLCASSLRGQGGNEQYFGPGTRLTVT.

The rearrangement links TRBV11-3 to TRBJ2-7; 7 nucleotides match TRBD1. Per germline, CDR1 SGHNT and CDR2 YENEEA. The CDR3 has 13 residues. With 3 bases clipped from V and 3 bases from J, the junction kept 2 bases outside the gene matches. The CDR3 region has the DNA TGTGCCAGCAGCTTGGACAGGAGCTACGAGCAGTACTTC. Its protein is CASSLDRSYEQYF. Together with reference TRBV11-3 and TRBJ2-7, the CDR3 gives the full variable domain: EAGVVQSPRYKIIEKKQPVAFWCNPISGHNTLYWYLQNLGQGPELLIRYENEEAVDDSQLPKDRFSAERLKGVDSTLKIQPAELGDSAVYLCASSLDRSYEQYFGPGTRLTVT.

V usage is TRBV7-3 and J usage is TRBJ2-7; 7 positions match TRBD2. This CDR3 is built from 15 residues. V gave up 2 bases and J gave up 1 base; unmatched junction bases: 5. Germline loops: CDR1 SGHTA, CDR2 FQGTGA. The CDR3 coding sequence is TGTGCCAGCAGCTTAGGCGGGAGTGGTTCCTACGAGCAGTACTTC. It is translated as CASSLGGSGSYEQYF. The full variable domain, with the rest looked up from reference TRBV7-3 and TRBJ2-7, is GAGVSQTPSNKVTEKGKYVELRCDPISGHTALYWYRQSLGQGPEFLIYFQGTGAADDSGLPNDRFFAVRPEGSVSTLKIQRTERGDSAVYLCASSLGGSGSYEQYFGPGTRLTVT.

This chain joins TRBV7-2 and TRBJ1-4; D ambiguous. Trimming took off 5 bases at V and 7 bases at J, with 14 bases between the two ends. Germline V gene sequence: CDR1 SGHTA, CDR2 FQGNSA. The length of the CDR3 is 14 residues. CDR3 loop: CASSLMGRPEKLFF. CDR3 nucleotide sequence: TGTGCCAGCAGCCTCATGGGGAGACCTGAAAAACTGTTTTTT.

This clone showed up just a few times. This sequence joins TRBV9 and TRBJ2-2; D is unclear. Deletions cut 2 bases from V and 6 bases from J, with 5 bases between. The CDR3 length is 12 residues. Germline V gives CDR1 SGDLS, CDR2 YYNGEE. The CDR3 DNA reads as TGTGCCAGCAGCGTCCTACCCGGGGAGCTGTTTTTT. This sequence encodes CASSVLPGELFF.

The chain combines TRBV9 with TRBJ2-1; 11 nucleotides match TRBD1. Germline CDR1 and CDR2: SGDLS and YYNGEE. The CDR3 has 17 residues. V lost 0 bases and J lost 3; bases outside the gene matches: 5. CDR3 loop: CASSVATGTGGYNEQFF. In nucleotides, the CDR3 is TGTGCCAGCAGCGTAGCTACCGGGACAGGGGGCTACAATGAGCAGTTCTTC. Full variable domain (missing parts from reference TRBV9 and TRBJ2-1): DSGVTQTPKHLITATGQRVTLRCSPRSGDLSVYWYQQSLDQGLQFLIQYYNGEERAKGNILERFSAQQFPDLHSELNLSSLELGDSALYFCASSVATGTGGYNEQFFGPGTRLTVL.

The V gene is TRBV19, the J gene TRBJ2-3; D possibly corresponds to TRBD1 (6 bases). From germline, CDR1 is LNHDA and CDR2 SQIVND (reference sequence). The CDR3 length is 15 residues. V was pared by 4 bases and J by 2 bases, with 13 bases between. The CDR3 nucleotides are TGTGCCAGTAGTACTCGAGGGACACTCACAGATACGCAGTATTTT. Its protein is CASSTRGTLTDTQYF.

In its sample, this clone was seen once. V gene TRBV7-9 combines with J gene TRBJ2-1; 9 bases map to TRBD1. V lost 6 bases to trimming and J lost 3 bases; unmatched junction nucleotides: 6. Germline V CDR1 and CDR2: SEHNR, FQNEAQ (reference sequence). This CDR3 is 15 amino acids long. Here the CDR3 reads CASSNDRGDYNEQFF. The CDR3 DNA reads TGTGCCAGCAGTAACGACAGGGGGGACTACAATGAGCAGTTCTTC.

This chain connects TRBV5-1 to TRBJ2-7; maybe TRBD1 (5 bases). Germline V gene sequence: CDR1 SGHRS, CDR2 YFSETQ. The CDR3 contains 13 residues. V lost 4 bases, J lost 7 bases, and 15 bases lay in between. CDR3 residues: CASSPRETGEQYF. DNA of the CDR3: TGCGCCAGCAGCCCCAGGGAAACGGGTGAGCAGTACTTC.

The rearrangement uses TRBV9 and TRBJ2-2, with 9 positions matching TRBD2. Losses at the gene ends were 2 bases for V and 0 bases for J; bases not matched to a gene: 2. This CDR3 is 16 amino acids long. Germline loops: CDR1 SGDLS, CDR2 YYNGEE. CDR3 protein: CASSVSGGANTGELFF. The CDR3 DNA is TGTGCCAGCAGCGTTAGCGGGGGAGCGAACACCGGGGAGCTGTTTTTT.

This chain joins TRBV5-8 and TRBJ2-7; the match to TRBD2 covers 9 bases. Germline-derived CDR1 and CDR2 are SGHTS and YDEGEE. The J segment lost 3 bases and the V segment lost 1 base, leaving 11 bases of the junction unmatched. The CDR3 totals 17 residues. The CDR3 nucleotides are TGTGCCAGCAGCTTGTTTAGGACTAGCGTCGGGGGCTACGAGCAGTACTTC. Translating it yields CASSLFRTSVGGYEQYF.

This clone appeared once. This chain uses TRBV19 with TRBJ2-5; 8 bases are a match to TRBD2. There are 15 residues in the CDR3. With V trimmed by 3 bases and J by 2 bases, 5 bases remained unmatched. Germline V gene lookup returns CDR1 LNHDA and CDR2 SQIVND (reference sequence). The CDR3, as DNA: TGTGCCAGTAGTATCGGGGGGGCCGGGCAAGAGACCCAGTACTTC. This codes for CASSIGGAGQETQYF.

The J gene is TRBJ2-1, the V gene TRBV19; 8 bases match TRBD1. Trimming at V came to 5 bases and at J to 4 bases, leaving 16 bases not matched to a gene. Germline V gene sequence: CDR1 LNHDA, CDR2 SQIVND (reference sequence). The CDR3 is 18 amino acids. CDR3 sequence: CASSPSTYGDRYYNEQFF. CDR3 bases: TGTGCCAGTAGTCCCTCCACTTACGGGGACAGGTATTACAATGAGCAGTTCTTC.

V gene TRBV3-1 (or the pseudogene TRBV3-2) combines with J gene TRBJ2-1; D is unclear. The V gene lost 0 bases and the J gene lost 3 bases, with 3 bases spanning the gap. CDR3 length equals 13 residues. Per germline, CDR1 LGHDT and CDR2 YNNKEL (reference sequence). The DNA for the CDR3 is TGTGCCAGCAGCCAAGACTTCTACAATGAGCAGTTCTTC. It is translated as CASSQDFYNEQFF.

This clone turned up a few times. This CDR3 reads CASSRTGTDSPLHF. The CDR3 DNA is TGTGCCAGCAGCCGGACAGGGACGGATTCACCCCTCCACTTT. The chain has TRBV6-5 and TRBJ1-6; 8 bases align to TRBD1. The CDR3 is 14 amino acids. The V segment lost 6 bases and the J segment 8 bases; nucleotides outside the gene matches: 6. Germline values: CDR1 MNHEY, CDR2 SVGAGI.

V gene TRBV5-4 combines with J gene TRBJ1-4, with no clear D. Germline CDR1 and CDR2: SGHNT and YYREEE (reference sequence). Trimming removed 0 bases at V and 14 bases at J, with 11 bases between. The CDR3 is 12 residues long. CDR3 amino acids: CASSLDSSTLFF. CDR3 DNA sequence: TGTGCCAGCAGCTTGGATAGTTCTACCCTGTTTTTT.

The V and J genes are TRBV11-2 and TRBJ2-7, with 10 bases aligning to TRBD2. CDR1 is SGHAT, CDR2 FQNNGV, per germline. This CDR3 is built from 14 residues. V shed 2 bases and J 3 bases; nucleotides not matched to a gene: 1. CDR3 sequence reads: CASSLTSGIYEQYF. CDR3 bases: TGTGCCAGCAGCTTAACTAGCGGGATCTACGAGCAGTACTTC.

This chain links TRBV6-5 with TRBJ1-2; TRBD1 might be the D (6 bases). This CDR3 spans 15 amino acids. V was cut by 7 bases and J by 0 bases, with 15 bases left in between. The germline V gene has CDR1 MNHEY and CDR2 SVGAGI. CDR3 loop: CASTSSGGPNYGYTF. DNA for the CDR3: TGTGCCAGCACCTCAAGCGGGGGCCCTAACTATGGCTACACCTTC.

This chain links TRBV5-5 with TRBJ1-5; D unresolved. CDR1 is SGHKS, CDR2 YYEKEE, per germline (reference sequence). The V gene lost 4 bases and the J gene lost 1 base, with 12 bases spanning the gap. CDR3 size: 15 residues. The CDR3 loop reads CASSVSGLSNQPQHF. The DNA of the CDR3 is TGTGCCAGCAGCGTTTCGGGGTTAAGCAATCAGCCCCAGCATTTT.

This rearrangement joins TRBV3-1 (or the pseudogene TRBV3-2) to TRBJ1-5, with D possibly matching TRBD1 (6 bases). V was shortened by 1 base and J by 6 bases, with 13 bases between the two germline ends. Germline V lookup: CDR1 LGHDT, CDR2 YNNKEL (reference sequence). The CDR3 runs to 15 residues. The CDR3 bases are TGTGCCAGCAGCCAAGGGGGGGCTAGCGGTCAGCCCCAGCATTTT. Residues: CASSQGGASGQPQHF.

This clone was counted between two and nine times. The rearrangement joins TRBV6-1 to TRBJ1-5; 8 bases line up with TRBD1. This CDR3 is 14 amino acids long. The junction had 6 bases not matched to a gene; V was cut back by 2 bases and J by 9 bases. The germline V gene has CDR1 MNHNS and CDR2 SASEGT. CDR3 DNA: TGTGCCAGCAGTGAATTGGACAGGGTATGGCCCCAGCATTTT. Its protein product is CASSELDRVWPQHF.

The chain joins TRBV24-1 to TRBJ1-1; 7 nucleotides align to TRBD1. V lost 9 bases to trimming and J lost 5 bases; unmatched junction nucleotides: 8. The CDR3 spans 13 residues. Germline V gene sequence: CDR1 KGHDR, CDR2 SFDVKD. The CDR3 coding sequence is TGTGCCACCCTTAACCAGGGGGGTACTGAAGCTTTCTTT. Translation gives CATLNQGGTEAFF.

In this sample, this clone turned up a few times. The V gene is TRBV23-1, the J gene TRBJ1-5, with TRBD1 matching over 7 bases. TRBV23-1 counts as an open reading frame of uncertain function. This CDR3 contains 17 residues. The V and J ends lost 0 bases and 2 bases, in that order; junction bases with no gene match: 7. CDR3 protein: CASSQSRGQGGNQPQHF. CDR3 nucleotides: TGCGCCAGCAGTCAATCAAGGGGGCAGGGGGGCAATCAGCCCCAGCATTTT.